This passage covers 25 T cell receptor beta chains from one sample sequenced in a study of T-cell memory formation after mild COVID-19. TCRdb recomputed calls from the 5' RACE reads with MiXCR, one row per CDR3 protein. The sample lists fewer than 300,000 distinct CDR3 sequences, about a sixth occurring once. The sample taken for sequencing was PBMCs or a T cell subset sorted from them (not recorded which). The source is a man younger than 30 who had mild COVID-19 (a few samples of this study predate the infection). Cell type and time point are not known.

This clonotype has at least ten counts. CDR3 amino acids: CASSPPRGGPDTQYF. The CDR3 DNA is TGTGCCAGCTCACCACCGAGGGGAGGCCCAGATACGCAGTATTTT. The chain combines TRBV18 with TRBJ2-3; maybe TRBD2 (6 bases). The CDR3 length is 15 residues. The V gene lost 0 bases and the J gene lost 4 bases, with 11 bases spanning the gap. Germline V CDR1 and CDR2: KGHSH, LQKENI.

The V gene is TRBV20-1, the J gene TRBJ2-5; D could derive from TRBD1 or TRBD2 (6 bases each). CDR1 DFQATT and CDR2 SNEGSKA come from the germline V gene (reference sequence). V lost 3 bases and J lost 6, with 17 bases in between. CDR3 length: 14 residues. The DNA of the CDR3 is TGCAGTGCTAGTCCCCGGGGGCGGATGAAGACCCAGTACTTC. Amino acid sequence: CSASPRGRMKTQYF.

J is TRBJ2-2 and V is TRBV4-2; D is undetermined. CDR1 and CDR2 (germline): LGHNA, YNFKEQ. Deletions cut 0 bases from V and 10 bases from J, with 6 bases between. The length of the CDR3 is 12 residues. The CDR3 spells CASSQDSVELFF. The CDR3 nucleotides are TGTGCCAGCAGCCAAGACTCAGTGGAGCTGTTTTTT.

This clonotype was detected ten times or more. The J gene is TRBJ2-2, the V gene TRBV25-1, with D possibly TRBD1 on 6 matching bases. The V and J ends lost 3 bases and 5 bases respectively, with 16 bases between them. The germline V gene has CDR1 MGHDK and CDR2 SYGVNS. The CDR3 is made up of 16 amino acids. The CDR3: CASSDLQGPRTGELFF. In nucleotides, the CDR3 is TGTGCCAGCAGTGATCTACAGGGCCCTAGGACCGGGGAGCTGTTTTTT.

This clonotype was detected only a few times. One end of the junction is discordant with germline, which a read error may explain. This chain links TRBV11-2 with TRBJ1-6; possible D gene TRBD1, 6 bases. Germline values: CDR1 SGHAT, CDR2 FQNNGV. The CDR3 extends over 17 amino acids. The DNA for the CDR3 is TGTGCCAGCAGCTTAGTGATAAAAGGGGGTAGGGGTTCATCCCTCCACTTT. Protein sequence: CASSLVIKGGRGSSLHF.

This chain connects TRBV5-1 to TRBJ1-1; weak D call: TRBD1 (5 bases). CDR3 size: 13 residues. Trimming shortened V by 2 bases and J by 5 bases, and 10 bases separated the two germline ends. Germline CDR1 SGHRS, CDR2 YFSETQ. The chain's CDR3 is CASSFQGRTEAFF. As DNA, the CDR3 is TGCGCCAGCAGCTTCCAGGGTAGGACTGAAGCTTTCTTT.

This clonotype was seen only a few times. The chain has TRBV15 and TRBJ2-3; TRBD1 or TRBD2 may be the D gene (7 bases each). V lost 5 bases and J 2 bases, leaving 14 bases between the germline ends. Germline V gene data show CDR1 as LNHNV and CDR2 as YYDKDF (reference sequence). This CDR3 spans 15 amino acids. The CDR3 nucleotides are TGTGCCACCAGCTCAGGGGGGGGACTCACAGATACGCAGTATTTT. The encoded protein is CATSSGGGLTDTQYF.

In this sample, this clonotype turned up once. This rearrangement joins TRBV3-1 to TRBJ2-3, with 7 bases matching TRBD2. Trimming took 4 bases from V and 0 from J; bases not matched to a gene: 1. Germline CDR1 reads LGHDT; CDR2 reads YNNKEL (reference sequence). The CDR3 runs to 14 residues. CDR3 nucleotides: TGTGCCAGCAGCCGACTAGCTAGCACAGATACGCAGTATTTT. Amino acid sequence: CASSRLASTDTQYF.

The table lists this clonotype with a few counts. This chain joins TRBV4-3 and TRBJ2-3; 12 bases line up with TRBD2. V lost 1 base and J lost 0; bases outside the gene matches: 2. The germline V gene has CDR1 LGHNA and CDR2 YSLEER. This CDR3 contains 17 residues. This chain's CDR3 is CASSQGTSGVSTDTQYF. The DNA of the CDR3 is TGCGCCAGCAGCCAAGGGACTAGCGGGGTTAGCACAGATACGCAGTATTTT.

This clonotype turned up a few times. The chain carries TRBV4-1 and TRBJ2-2; D call uncertain. With 4 bases removed from V and 3 bases from J, the gap between germline ends came to 12 bases. Germline CDR1 and CDR2: MGHRA and YSYEKL. The CDR3 is made up of 15 amino acids. CDR3 DNA: TGCGCCAGCAGCCCTTGGACCCGGCACACCGGGGAGCTGTTTTTT. Its protein product is CASSPWTRHTGELFF.

The chain carries TRBV5-1 and TRBJ1-1, with D tentatively TRBD1 (5 bases). CDR3 size: 14 residues. The germline V gene has CDR1 SGHRS and CDR2 YFSETQ. The V end lost 2 bases, the J end lost 3 bases, and 11 bases lay between the germline ends. CDR3 nucleotides: TGCGCCAGCAGCTTAGAGGGGATTGACACTGAAGCTTTCTTT. As protein: CASSLEGIDTEAFF.

This clonotype has more than one count but fewer than ten. V gene TRBV6-5 combines with J gene TRBJ1-4, with TRBD1 identical over 9 bases. CDR3 length: 14 residues. The V gene end was trimmed by 6 bases and the J gene end by 8 bases; junction bases not matched to a gene: 7. Germline V CDR1 and CDR2: MNHEY, SVGAGI. Here the CDR3 DNA reads TGTGCCAGCAGCCCGGACAGGGGAGGCGAAAAACTGTTTTTT. This sequence encodes CASSPDRGGEKLFF.

This clonotype was recorded a few times. The V gene is TRBV6-2 or TRBV6-3, the J gene TRBJ2-3; 9 bases align to TRBD2. There are 15 residues in the CDR3. Germline lookup yields CDR1 MNHEY and CDR2 SVGEGT. V shed 6 bases, J shed 6 bases, and the junction held 10 bases outside the gene matches. CDR3 amino acids: CASSPGAGGEDTQYF. CDR3 sequence (DNA): TGTGCCAGCAGCCCCGGAGCGGGGGGCGAGGATACGCAGTATTTT.

The V call is TRBV6-6, the J call TRBJ2-7; possible D gene TRBD1, 6 bases. V lost 4 bases to trimming and J lost 5 bases, with 18 bases between them. The CDR3 has 15 amino acids. CDR1 MNHNY and CDR2 SVGAGI come from the germline V gene (reference sequence). DNA for the CDR3: TGTGCCAGCAGTTCGGACAGACTACTGGGGGACGAGCAGTACGTC. This encodes CASSSDRLLGDEQYV.

This clonotype has more than one count but fewer than ten. The chain carries TRBV4-3 and TRBJ2-2; D not resolved. The CDR3 has 14 amino acids. Germline CDR1 and CDR2: LGHNA and YSLEER. The germline V and J ends were trimmed by 6 bases and 3 bases, with 11 bases remaining between them. CDR3 region: CASRGYADTGELFF. The CDR3 region has the DNA TGCGCCAGCAGGGGCTATGCGGACACCGGGGAGCTGTTTTTT.

This clonotype occurred a few times. The V gene is TRBV29-1, the J gene TRBJ1-5; 10 nucleotides align to TRBD1. V was clipped by 5 bases and J by 6 bases; unmatched bases: 4. The CDR3 consists of 13 residues. CDR1 is SQVTM, CDR2 ANQGSEA, per germline. Here the CDR3 reads CSVRQGAGQPQHF. DNA for the CDR3: TGCAGCGTTCGACAGGGGGCGGGTCAGCCCCAGCATTTT.

In this sample, this clonotype turned up many times. This chain uses TRBV3-1 with TRBJ2-5; tentatively, D is TRBD2 (6 bases). Trimming stripped 4 bases from V and 2 bases from J, with 14 bases between. The CDR3 is 15 residues long. The V gene's germline CDR1 is LGHDT and CDR2 YNNKEL (reference sequence). CDR3 amino acids: CASSLTASGQETQYF. In DNA form, the CDR3 reads TGTGCCAGCAGCCTCACCGCCAGCGGGCAAGAGACCCAGTACTTC.

The chain recombines TRBV20-1 with TRBJ2-7, with D perhaps matching TRBD2 (5 bases). V was clipped by 1 base and J by 5 bases, with 9 bases between them. Germline-derived CDR1 and CDR2 are DFQATT and SNEGSKA (reference sequence). The length of the CDR3 is 12 residues. CDR3 sequence (DNA): TGCAGTGCTAGAGGATCCGGGGACGAGCAGTACGTC. Translation gives CSARGSGDEQYV.

A few counts support this clonotype. The gene calls are TRBV11-3 and TRBJ1-1; maybe TRBD1 (5 bases). Germline CDR1 reads SGHNT; CDR2 reads YENEEA. The CDR3 spans 13 residues. The V end was cut by 5 bases, the J end by 7 bases, with 14 bases between. CDR3 bases: TGTGCCAGCAGCCCCGCGGCGGGGGTTGAAGCTTTCTTT. Amino acid sequence: CASSPAAGVEAFF.

This clonotype occurred a few times. The chain employs TRBV4-1 and TRBJ2-7; TRBD1 aligns across 9 bases. The germline CDR1 and CDR2 sequences are MGHRA and YSYEKL. The length of the CDR3 is 15 residues. J was trimmed by 2 bases and V by 2 bases; bases with no gene match: 4. The CDR3 DNA follows: TGCGCCAGCAGCCAACGGACAGGGGCGGCCTACGAGCAGTACTTC. Protein: CASSQRTGAAYEQYF.

The table lists this clonotype with a few counts. This CDR3 reads CASSYQAPRDTQYF. The CDR3 nucleotides read TGTGCCAGCAGCTACCAGGCGCCGCGGGATACGCAGTATTTT. The V gene is TRBV7-2, the J gene TRBJ2-3, with no clear D. CDR3 length: 14 residues. V dropped 4 bases and J dropped 6 bases, with 14 bases sitting between them. In germline, CDR1 is SGHTA, CDR2 FQGNSA.

This clonotype occurred many times. The chain couples TRBV24-1 to TRBJ2-2; possibly TRBD1 for D (6 bases). Germline loops: CDR1 KGHDR, CDR2 SFDVKD. The CDR3 contains 13 residues. V dropped 12 bases and J dropped 3 bases, with 13 bases sitting between them. CDR3 protein: CAAGRTDTGELFF. The CDR3 bases are TGTGCCGCTGGGCGGACAGACACCGGGGAGCTGTTTTTT.

The chain combines TRBV19 with TRBJ2-1; TRBD2 agrees at 10 bases. This CDR3 comprises 16 residues. The trim removed 5 bases at V and 9 bases at J, leaving 13 bases unmatched. Germline V gives CDR1 LNHDA, CDR2 SQIVND (reference sequence). The CDR3: CASSARGAGGPGEQFF. The CDR3 bases are TGTGCCAGTAGTGCCCGCGGAGCGGGGGGGCCGGGTGAGCAGTTCTTC.

This clonotype showed up just a few times. CDR3 sequence: CASRSDLNTDTQYF. The CDR3 DNA reads as TGCGCCAGCAGATCGGACCTGAACACAGATACGCAGTATTTT. The genes are TRBV5-1 and TRBJ2-3; D gene ambiguous. V lost 5 bases to trimming and J lost 2 bases, with 12 bases between them. Germline V gene lookup returns CDR1 SGHRS and CDR2 YFSETQ. This CDR3 region has 14 residues.

Only a few counts were recorded for this clonotype. The chain uses TRBV4-2 and TRBJ2-4; D gene unclear. Germline V CDR1 and CDR2: LGHNA, YNFKEQ. Trimming took off 1 base at V and 1 base at J, with 5 bases between the two ends. The CDR3 spans 14 residues. CDR3 sequence (DNA): TGTGCCAGCAGCCAAGGGTCGGCCAAAAACATTCAGTACTTC. It encodes CASSQGSAKNIQYF.